This is a list of T cell receptor beta chains from one sample in a study of cytomegalovirus exposure and HLA in healthy donors. Sequencing was performed with immunoSEQ multiplex PCR; in TCRdb, only in-frame clones are kept and a portion is missing. There are hundreds of thousands of clones in the sample; around 87% occur only once, and about 2% lies in the top ten. The sample comprised PBMCs. Receptors originate from a woman between 18 and 29 years old in good health and CMV-seropositive. CDR3s include the opening cysteine and the closing phenylalanine or tryptophan. D genes are given only for firm matches. Clone size is stated in some rows and not others, as once, few, many or a class when expanded.

j_gene | v_gene | d_gene | abundance | CDR3nt | CDR3aa
TRBJ2-7 | TRBV28 | TRBD2 | NA | TGTGCCAGCAGCCCCCTATTCGTGGGACTAGCGGGAGAAAGGGCCTACGAGCAGTACTTC | CASSPLFVGLAGERAYEQYF
TRBJ2-2 | TRBV5-6 | TRBD2 | NA | TGTGCCAGCAGCCTGTGGGGCACTAGCGGAAACACCGGGGAGCTGTTTTTT | CASSLWGTSGNTGELFF
TRBJ2-7 | TRBV4-1 | TRBD2 | NA | TGCGCCAGCAGCCCGCAAACTAGCGGGCAGTCCTACGAGCAGTACTTC | CASSPQTSGQSYEQYF
TRBJ1-2 | TRBV6-1 | TRBD1 | NA | TGTGCCAGCAGCCAAACCCACAGGGGAAATTATGGCTACACCTTC | CASSQTHRGNYGYTF
TRBJ2-2 | TRBV27 | NA | NA | TGTGCCAGCAGTTTAAGGGGCAGGGAACCCGGGGAGCTGTTTTTT | CASSLRGREPGELFF
TRBJ2-1 | TRBV10-2 | NA | NA | TGCGCCAGCAGTGAGACGACGGGCTACAATGAGCAGTTCTTC | CASSETTGYNEQFF
TRBJ2-1 | TRBV5-8 | TRBD2 | NA | TGTGCCAGCAGCGGACTAGCGGGTTTTCCCTTTCCTTACAATGAGCAGTTCTTC | CASSGLAGFPFPYNEQFF
TRBJ2-2 | TRBV7-3 | TRBD2 | NA | TGTGCCAGCAGCTTAACGCCGGGGGGTCGGAACAGGGAGCTGTTTTTT | CASSLTPGGRNRELFF
TRBJ2-2 | TRBV11-2 | TRBD2 | NA | TGTGCCAGCAGCTTAGGGACTAGCGGGAGAGGGGAGCTGTTTTTT | CASSLGTSGRGELFF
TRBJ2-2 | TRBV7-2 | NA | NA | TGTGCCGGCAGCCAAGGCCTAGGGGTCACCGGGGAGCTGTTTTTT | CAGSQGLGVTGELFF
TRBJ1-5 | TRBV30 | NA | many | TGTGCCTGGAACAGGGATGGCAATCAGCCCCAGCATTTT | CAWNRDGNQPQHF
TRBJ1-1 | TRBV30 | TRBD1 | few | TGTGCCTGGAGTGCCGGGACAGGGCGGAACACTGAAGCTTTCTTT | CAWSAGTGRNTEAFF
TRBJ1-2 | TRBV4-1 | TRBD1 | NA | TGCGCCAGCAGCCAAGTGGGGGGGTCCGGACAGGGTAACGGCTACACCTTC | CASSQVGGSGQGNGYTF
TRBJ2-1 | TRBV5-1 | TRBD2 | NA | TGCGCCAGCAACCCCGGGACTAGTGTGGATGAGCAGTTCTTC | CASNPGTSVDEQFF
TRBJ2-1 | TRBV27 | TRBD1 | NA | TGTGCCAGCAGGACAGGGATTTGGTTAAATGAGCAGTTCTTC | CASRTGIWLNEQFF
TRBJ2-3 | TRBV5-5 | NA | NA | TGTGCCAGCAGCTTGGCCGGGTATCCCACAGATACGCAGTATTTT | CASSLAGYPTDTQYF
TRBJ1-1 | TRBV28 | NA | NA | TGTGCCAGCAGTTTGGCAGGTGGGGCCAGGGTAGCTTTCTTT | CASSLAGGARVAFF
TRBJ2-1 | TRBV9 | TRBD2 | NA | TGTGCCAGCAGCGTAATCGGCGGGAGATACCCCCCTCTCCATGAGCAGTTCTTC | CASSVIGGRYPPLHEQFF
TRBJ2-1 | TRBV4-1 | NA | NA | TGCGCCAGCAGCCGATCGGGGTACAATGAGCAGTTCTTC | CASSRSGYNEQFF
TRBJ1-1 | TRBV18 | TRBD1 | NA | TGTGCCAGCTCACCCGGCCGAACGGGACAGGGAGCGGCTTTCTTT | CASSPGRTGQGAAFF
TRBJ2-7 | TRBV28 | TRBD2 | NA | TGTGCCAGCAGTCCCCTCCGTCTAGCGGTACCCTCCTACGAGCAGTACTTC | CASSPLRLAVPSYEQYF
TRBJ2-3 | TRBV27 | NA | NA | TGTGCCAGCAGTTTATCAAGCGGTTTGGGATTCGGCACAGATACGCAGTATTTT | CASSLSSGLGFGTDTQYF
TRBJ2-2 | TRBV19 | TRBD2 | NA | TGTGCCAGTGTGCTAGCGGGAGTGGGGACCGGGGAGCTGTTTTTT | CASVLAGVGTGELFF
TRBJ1-1 | TRBV5-1 | NA | NA | TGCGCCAGCAGCAAGGACACTGGTGGCACTGAAGCTTTCTTT | CASSKDTGGTEAFF
TRBJ1-4 | TRBV28 | NA | NA | TGTGCCAGCAGTTTTGACATCACGAGGGTTGGGGAAAAACTGTTTTTT | CASSFDITRVGEKLFF
TRBJ2-5 | TRBV9 | TRBD2 | NA | TGTGCCAGCAGCGTAGAGGCGGGAGGCCAAGAGACCCAGTACTTC | CASSVEAGGQETQYF
TRBJ1-2 | TRBV2 | NA | NA | TGTGCCAGCACGGGGGGAATCTATGGCTACACCTTC | CASTGGIYGYTF
TRBJ1-2 | TRBV4-1 | NA | few | TGCGCCAGCAGCCAAGGGCACAGGGTCGGATATGGCTACACCTTC | CASSQGHRVGYGYTF
TRBJ1-5 | TRBV5-4 | NA | NA | TGTGCCAGCAGCTCGGGGGGGGCGGACCAGCCCCAGCATTTT | CASSSGGADQPQHF
TRBJ2-5 | TRBV5-4 | TRBD1 | NA | TGTGCCAGCAGCTTGGGCGGGACAGGGGTCCCCCTGTTCTCGGAGACCCAGTACTTC | CASSLGGTGVPLFSETQYF
TRBJ1-1 | TRBV30 | NA | NA | TGTGCCTGGAGAAGGGGGGGAAACACTGAAGCTTTCTTT | CAWRRGGNTEAFF
TRBJ2-6 | TRBV28 | NA | NA | TGTGCCAGCACCCTGACACGAAGCTCTGGGGCCAACGTCCTGACTTTC | CASTLTRSSGANVLTF
TRBJ1-3 | TRBV7-8 | NA | NA | TGTGCCAGCAGCTTAGTCGGGGGTGCTCTCTCTGGAAACACCATATATTTT | CASSLVGGALSGNTIYF
TRBJ2-3 | TRBV27 | NA | NA | TGTGCCAGCAGTTTAGGACGGGGAGATACGCAGTATTTT | CASSLGRGDTQYF
TRBJ1-2 | TRBV19 | NA | NA | TGTGCCAGTAGTGGCGCTACAGGGTTCGGCGGCTACACCTTC | CASSGATGFGGYTF
TRBJ2-3 | TRBV11-3 | TRBD2 | NA | TGTGCCAGCAGTCGCGGGAGCGGACAAGATACGCAGTATTTT | CASSRGSGQDTQYF
TRBJ1-2 | TRBV30 | NA | NA | TGTGCCTGGAGTGTAGGGGGTGGCTATGGCTACACCTTC | CAWSVGGGYGYTF
TRBJ2-7 | TRBV15 | NA | NA | TGTGCCACCAGCTCCGGGTATGAGCAGTACTTC | CATSSGYEQYF
TRBJ2-1 | TRBV5-1 | NA | NA | TGCGCCAGCAGCGGGTCACGGTACAGCTCCTACAATGAGCAGTTCTTC | CASSGSRYSSYNEQFF
TRBJ2-6 | TRBV19 | NA | NA | TGTGCCAGTAGGGACAGCTCTGGGGCCAACGTCCTGACTTTC | CASRDSSGANVLTF
TRBJ1-1 | TRBV6-5 | TRBD1 | NA | TGTGCCAGCAAACGGACGCAGGGGGTTTTTCGAGCTTTCTTT | CASKRTQGVFRAFF